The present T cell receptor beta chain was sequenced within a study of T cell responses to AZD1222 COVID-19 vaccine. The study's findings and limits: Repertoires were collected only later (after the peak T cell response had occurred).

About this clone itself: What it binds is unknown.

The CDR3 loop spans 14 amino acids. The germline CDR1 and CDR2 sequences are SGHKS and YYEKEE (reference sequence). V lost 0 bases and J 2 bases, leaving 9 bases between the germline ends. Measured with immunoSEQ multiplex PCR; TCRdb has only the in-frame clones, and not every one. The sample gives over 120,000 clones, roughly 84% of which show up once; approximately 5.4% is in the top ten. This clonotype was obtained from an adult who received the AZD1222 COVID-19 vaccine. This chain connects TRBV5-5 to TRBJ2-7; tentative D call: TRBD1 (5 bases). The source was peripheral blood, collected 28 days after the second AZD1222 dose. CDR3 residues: CASSLVGQTYEQYF. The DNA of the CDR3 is TGTGCCAGCAGCTTGGTGGGGCAGACCTACGAGCAGTACTTC.